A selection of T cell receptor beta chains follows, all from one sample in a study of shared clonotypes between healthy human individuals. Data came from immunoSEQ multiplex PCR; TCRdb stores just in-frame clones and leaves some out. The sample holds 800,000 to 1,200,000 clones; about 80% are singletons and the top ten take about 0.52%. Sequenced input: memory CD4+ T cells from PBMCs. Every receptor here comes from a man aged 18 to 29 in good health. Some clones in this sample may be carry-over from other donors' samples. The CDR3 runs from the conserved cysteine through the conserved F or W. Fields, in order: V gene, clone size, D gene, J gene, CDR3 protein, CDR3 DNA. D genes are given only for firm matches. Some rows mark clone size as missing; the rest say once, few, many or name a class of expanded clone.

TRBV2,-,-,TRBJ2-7,CASSSRLLGGQYF,TGTGCCAGCTCCTCCCGGCTTTTGGGGGGGCAGTACTTC
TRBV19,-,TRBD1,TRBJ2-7,CASSVGDRTYEQYF,TGTGCCAGTAGTGTGGGGGACAGGACCTACGAGCAGTACTTC
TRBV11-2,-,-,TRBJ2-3,CASSPYDSRDTQYF,TGTGCCAGCAGCCCGTACGACTCGAGAGATACGCAGTATTTT
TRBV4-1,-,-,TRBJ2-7,CASSPLEGVHEQYF,TGCGCCAGCAGCCCCCTCGAGGGAGTACACGAGCAGTACTTC
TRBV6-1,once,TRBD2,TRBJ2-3,CASSVAGGGDTQYF,TGTGCCAGCAGTGTAGCGGGAGGGGGTGATACGCAGTATTTT
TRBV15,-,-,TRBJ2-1,CATSRGGGTSPGGPYNEQFF,TGTGCCACCAGCAGAGGAGGGGGGACCTCACCGGGAGGACCCTACAATGAGCAGTTCTTC
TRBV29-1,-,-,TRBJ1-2,CSAKQGVTF,TGCAGCGCCAAACAGGGTGTCACCTTC
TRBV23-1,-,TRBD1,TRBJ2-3,CASRGTGNADTQYF,TGCGCCAGCAGGGGGACAGGGAACGCAGATACGCAGTATTTT
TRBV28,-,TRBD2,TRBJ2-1,CASSPIIPGGVYNEQFF,TGTGCCAGCAGTCCTATTATCCCGGGGGGGGTCTACAATGAGCAGTTCTTC
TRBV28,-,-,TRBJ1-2,CASGWGVYGYTF,TGTGCCAGCGGTTGGGGGGTCTATGGCTACACCTTC
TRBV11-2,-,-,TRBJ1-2,CASSLDRWHYGYTF,TGTGCCAGCAGCTTAGATAGGTGGCACTATGGCTACACCTTC
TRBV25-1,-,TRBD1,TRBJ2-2,CASSARTGITGELFF,TGTGCCAGCAGTGCCCGGACAGGGATCACCGGGGAGCTGTTTTTT
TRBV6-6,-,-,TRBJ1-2,CASIQQDGLYGYTF,TGTGCCAGCATCCAACAGGACGGATTGTATGGCTACACCTTC
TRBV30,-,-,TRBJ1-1,CAWSRTEGVIAFF,TGTGCCTGGAGTAGGACGGAGGGGGTTATAGCTTTCTTT
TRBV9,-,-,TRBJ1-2,CASSLTDYGYTF,TGTGCCAGCAGCCTTACGGACTATGGCTACACCTTC
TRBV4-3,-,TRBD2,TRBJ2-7,CASSQLTSGSYEQYF,TGCGCCAGCAGCCAGTTGACTAGCGGGTCCTACGAGCAGTACTTC
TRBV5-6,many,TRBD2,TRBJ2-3,CASSLTSGRTDTQYF,TGTGCCAGCAGTCTGACTAGCGGGCGCACAGATACGCAGTATTTT
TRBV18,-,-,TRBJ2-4,CASSPPGGAKNIQYF,TGTGCCAGCTCACCACCAGGAGGAGCCAAAAACATTCAGTACTTC
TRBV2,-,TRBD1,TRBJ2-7,CASSWSGGAYEQYF,TGTGCCAGCAGTTGGTCAGGGGGCGCCTACGAGCAGTACTTC
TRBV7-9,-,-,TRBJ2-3,CASSLGRALNTDTQYF,TGTGCCAGCAGCTTAGGACGGGCTTTGAACACAGATACGCAGTATTTT
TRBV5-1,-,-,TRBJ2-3,CASSLLPGRTTDTQYF,TGCGCCAGCAGCTTGTTACCGGGACGGACTACGGATACGCAGTATTTT
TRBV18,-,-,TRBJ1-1,CASSPGISTEAFF,TGTGCCAGCTCGCCCGGGATTTCCACTGAAGCTTTCTTT
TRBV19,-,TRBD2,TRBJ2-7,CASSSLAGYGITYEQYF,TGTGCCAGTAGTAGTCTAGCGGGATATGGTATCACCTACGAGCAGTACTTC
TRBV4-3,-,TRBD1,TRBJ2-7,CASSQVLRQGAHEQYF,TGCGCCAGCAGCCAAGTATTGAGACAGGGGGCCCACGAGCAGTACTTC